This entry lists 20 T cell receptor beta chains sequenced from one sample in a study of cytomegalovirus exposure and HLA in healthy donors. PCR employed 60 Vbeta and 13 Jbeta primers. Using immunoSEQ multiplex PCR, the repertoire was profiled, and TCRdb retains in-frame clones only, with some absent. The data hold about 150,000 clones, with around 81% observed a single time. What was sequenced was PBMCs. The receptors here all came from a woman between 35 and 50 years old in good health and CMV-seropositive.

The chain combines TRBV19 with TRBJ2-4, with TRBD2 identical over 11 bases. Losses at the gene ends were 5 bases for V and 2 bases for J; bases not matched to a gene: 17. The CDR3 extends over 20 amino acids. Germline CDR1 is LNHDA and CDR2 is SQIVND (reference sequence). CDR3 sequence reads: CASSGPRGLAGGTPKNIQYF. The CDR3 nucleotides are TGTGCCAGTAGTGGGCCAAGGGGGCTAGCGGGAGGAACACCCAAAAACATTCAGTACTTC.

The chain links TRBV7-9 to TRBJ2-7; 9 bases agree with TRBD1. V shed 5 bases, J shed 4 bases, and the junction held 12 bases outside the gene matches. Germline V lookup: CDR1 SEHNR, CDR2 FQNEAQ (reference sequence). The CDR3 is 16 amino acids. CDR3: CASSPMGTGNIYEQYF. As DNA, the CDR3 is TGTGCCAGCAGCCCAATGGGGACAGGGAATATATACGAGCAGTACTTC.

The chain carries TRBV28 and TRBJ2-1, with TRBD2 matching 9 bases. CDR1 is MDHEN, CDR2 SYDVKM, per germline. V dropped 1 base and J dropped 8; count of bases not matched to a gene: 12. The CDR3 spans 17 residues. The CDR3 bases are TGTGCCAGCAGTTTATATGGTGGGGGCGGGAGGGCCGATGAGCAGTTCTTC. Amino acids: CASSLYGGGGRADEQFF.

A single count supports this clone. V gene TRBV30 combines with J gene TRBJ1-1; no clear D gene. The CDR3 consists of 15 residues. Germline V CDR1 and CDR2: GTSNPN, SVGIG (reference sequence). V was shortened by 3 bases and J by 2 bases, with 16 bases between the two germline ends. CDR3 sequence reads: CAWRPGLIKNTEAFF. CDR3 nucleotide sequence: TGTGCCTGGAGGCCCGGACTGATCAAAAACACTGAAGCTTTCTTT.

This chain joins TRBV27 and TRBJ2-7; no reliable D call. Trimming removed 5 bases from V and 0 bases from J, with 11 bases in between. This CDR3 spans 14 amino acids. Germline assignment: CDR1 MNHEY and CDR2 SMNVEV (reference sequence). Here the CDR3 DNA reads TGTGCCAGCAGTCGCACTTGGGCCTCCTACGAGCAGTACTTC. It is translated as CASSRTWASYEQYF.

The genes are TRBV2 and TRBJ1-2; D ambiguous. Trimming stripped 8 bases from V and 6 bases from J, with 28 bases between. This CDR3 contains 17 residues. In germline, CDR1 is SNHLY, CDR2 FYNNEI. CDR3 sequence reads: CASQFWAFPAKFDGYTF. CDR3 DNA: TGTGCCAGCCAATTTTGGGCTTTCCCGGCGAAGTTCGATGGCTACACCTTC.

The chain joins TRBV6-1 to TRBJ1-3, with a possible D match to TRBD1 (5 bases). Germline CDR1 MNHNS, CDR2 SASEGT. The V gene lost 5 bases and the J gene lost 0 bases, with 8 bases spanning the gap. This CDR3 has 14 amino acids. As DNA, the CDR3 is TGTGCCAGCAGTAACAGGAACTCTGGAAACACCATATATTTT. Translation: CASSNRNSGNTIYF.

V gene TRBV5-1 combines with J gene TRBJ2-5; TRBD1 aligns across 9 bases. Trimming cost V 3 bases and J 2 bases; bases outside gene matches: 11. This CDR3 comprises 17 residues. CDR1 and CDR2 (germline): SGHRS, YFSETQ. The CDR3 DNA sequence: TGCGCCAGCAGCTCCGTCCCGGGACAGGGTGCGCAAGAGACCCAGTACTTC. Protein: CASSSVPGQGAQETQYF.

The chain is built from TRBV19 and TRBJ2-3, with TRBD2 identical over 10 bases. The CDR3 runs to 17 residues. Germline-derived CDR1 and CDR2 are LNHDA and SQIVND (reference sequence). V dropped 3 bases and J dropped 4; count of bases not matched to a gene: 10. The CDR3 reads CASSIGASGSFSDTQYF. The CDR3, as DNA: TGTGCCAGTAGTATTGGAGCTAGCGGGAGTTTTTCAGATACGCAGTATTTT.

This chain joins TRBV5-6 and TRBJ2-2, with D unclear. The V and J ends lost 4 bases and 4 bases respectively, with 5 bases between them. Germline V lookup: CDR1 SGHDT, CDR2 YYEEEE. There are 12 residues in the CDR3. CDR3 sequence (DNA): TGTGCCAGCAGCCCCAGCACCGGGGAGCTGTTTTTT. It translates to CASSPSTGELFF.

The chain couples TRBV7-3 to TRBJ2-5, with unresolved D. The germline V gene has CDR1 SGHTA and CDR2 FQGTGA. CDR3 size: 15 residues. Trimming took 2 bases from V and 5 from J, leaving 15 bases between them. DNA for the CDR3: TGTGCCAGCAGCTTATTTCAGGCGTCGGTGGAGACCCAGTACTTC. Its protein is CASSLFQASVETQYF.

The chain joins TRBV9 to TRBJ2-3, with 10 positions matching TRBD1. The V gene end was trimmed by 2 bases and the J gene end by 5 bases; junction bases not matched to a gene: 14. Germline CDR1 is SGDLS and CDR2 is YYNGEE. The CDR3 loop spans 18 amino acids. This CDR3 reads CASSVSRQGAKRGDTQYF. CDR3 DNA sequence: TGTGCCAGCAGCGTTAGTAGACAGGGGGCCAAGAGGGGAGATACGCAGTATTTT.

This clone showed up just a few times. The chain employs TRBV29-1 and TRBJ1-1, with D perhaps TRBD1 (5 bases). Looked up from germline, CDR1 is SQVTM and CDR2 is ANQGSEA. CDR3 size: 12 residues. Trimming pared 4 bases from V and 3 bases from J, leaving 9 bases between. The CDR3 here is CSVGQGDTEAFF. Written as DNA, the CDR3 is TGCAGCGTTGGGCAAGGGGACACTGAAGCTTTCTTT.

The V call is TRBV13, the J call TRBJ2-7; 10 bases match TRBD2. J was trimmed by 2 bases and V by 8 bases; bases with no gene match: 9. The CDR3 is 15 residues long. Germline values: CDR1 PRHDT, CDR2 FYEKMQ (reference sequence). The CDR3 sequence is CASRASGSGAYEQYF. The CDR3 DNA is TGTGCCAGCCGGGCTAGCGGGAGTGGAGCCTACGAGCAGTACTTC.

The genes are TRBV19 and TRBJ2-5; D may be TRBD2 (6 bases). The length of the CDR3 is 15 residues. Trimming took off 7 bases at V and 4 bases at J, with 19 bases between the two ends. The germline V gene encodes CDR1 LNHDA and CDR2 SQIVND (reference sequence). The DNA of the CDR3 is TGTGCCAGTACTCAGGTGGGAGGCTGGGGAGAGACCCAGTACTTC. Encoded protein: CASTQVGGWGETQYF.

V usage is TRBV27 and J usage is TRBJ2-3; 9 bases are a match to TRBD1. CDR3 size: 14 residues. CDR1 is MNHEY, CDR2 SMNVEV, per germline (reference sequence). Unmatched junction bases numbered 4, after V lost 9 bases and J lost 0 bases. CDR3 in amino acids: CASRQGVSTDTQYF. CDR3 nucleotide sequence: TGTGCCAGTCGACAGGGGGTCAGCACAGATACGCAGTATTTT.

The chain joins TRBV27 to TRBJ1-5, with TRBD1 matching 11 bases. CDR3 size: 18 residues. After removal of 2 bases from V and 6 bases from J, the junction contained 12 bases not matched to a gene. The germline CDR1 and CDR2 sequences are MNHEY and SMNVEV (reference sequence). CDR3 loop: CASSLRGSGTGGRQPQHF. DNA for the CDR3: TGTGCCAGCAGTTTACGCGGTAGCGGGACAGGGGGTCGTCAGCCCCAGCATTTT.

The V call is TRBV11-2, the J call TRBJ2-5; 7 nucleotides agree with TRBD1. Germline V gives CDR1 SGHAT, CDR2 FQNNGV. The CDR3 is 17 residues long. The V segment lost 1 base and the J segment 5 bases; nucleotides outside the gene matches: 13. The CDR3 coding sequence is TGTGCCAGCAGCTTAGCAGGGGGATGGGTGCCTTTGGAGACCCAGTACTTC. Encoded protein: CASSLAGGWVPLETQYF.

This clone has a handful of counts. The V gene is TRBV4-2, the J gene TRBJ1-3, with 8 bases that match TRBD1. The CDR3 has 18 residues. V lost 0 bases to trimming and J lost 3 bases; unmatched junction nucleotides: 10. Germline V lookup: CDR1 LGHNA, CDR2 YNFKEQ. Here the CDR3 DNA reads TGTGCCAGCAGCCAAGACAGGGGGCGAAATAATTATGGAAACACCATATATTTT. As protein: CASSQDRGRNNYGNTIYF.

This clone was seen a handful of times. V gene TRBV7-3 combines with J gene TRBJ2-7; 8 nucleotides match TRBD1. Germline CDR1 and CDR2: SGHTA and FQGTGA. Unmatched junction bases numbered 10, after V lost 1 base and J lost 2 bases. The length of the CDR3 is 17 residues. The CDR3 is CASSLNPLTGGTYEQYF. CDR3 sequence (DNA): TGTGCCAGCAGCTTAAACCCTCTCACAGGGGGTACCTACGAGCAGTACTTC.